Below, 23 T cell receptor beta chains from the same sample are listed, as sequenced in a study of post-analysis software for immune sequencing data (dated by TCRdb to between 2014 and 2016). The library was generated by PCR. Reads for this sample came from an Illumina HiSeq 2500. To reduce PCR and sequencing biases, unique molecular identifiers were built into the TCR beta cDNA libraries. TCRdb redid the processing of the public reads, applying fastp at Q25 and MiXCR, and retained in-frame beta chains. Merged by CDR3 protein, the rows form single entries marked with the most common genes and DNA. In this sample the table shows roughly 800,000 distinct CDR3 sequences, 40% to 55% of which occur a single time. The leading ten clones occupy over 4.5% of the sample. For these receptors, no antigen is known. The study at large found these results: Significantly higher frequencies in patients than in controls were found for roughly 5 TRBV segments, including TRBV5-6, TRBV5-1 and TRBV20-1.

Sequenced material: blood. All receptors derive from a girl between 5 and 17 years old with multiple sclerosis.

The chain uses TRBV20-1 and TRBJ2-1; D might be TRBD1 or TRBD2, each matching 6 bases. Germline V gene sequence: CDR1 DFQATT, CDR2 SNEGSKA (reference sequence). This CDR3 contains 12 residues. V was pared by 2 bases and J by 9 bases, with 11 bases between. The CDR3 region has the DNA TGCAGTGCTAGATGGACAGCGGGTGAGCAGTTCTTC. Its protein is CSARWTAGEQFF.

The CDR3 here is CASSSLPGLAKNIQYF. The DNA for the CDR3 is TGTGCCAGCAGCTCCCTACCGGGGCTAGCCAAAAACATTCAGTACTTC. The V call is TRBV7-6, the J call TRBJ2-4; either TRBD1 or TRBD2 may fit D (5 bases each). This CDR3 spans 16 amino acids. CDR1 SGHVS and CDR2 FNYEAQ come from the germline V gene. Trimming took off 4 bases at V and 0 bases at J, with 13 bases between the two ends.

Here the CDR3 DNA reads TGCGCCAGCAGCCCGATCCGGGAAGGTCAAGAGACCCAGTACTTC. Its translation is CASSPIREGQETQYF. The J gene is TRBJ2-5, the V gene TRBV5-1; weak D call: TRBD2 (5 bases). The germline V and J ends were trimmed by 4 bases and 2 bases, with 15 bases remaining between them. This CDR3 contains 15 residues. Germline V gene sequence: CDR1 SGHRS, CDR2 YFSETQ.

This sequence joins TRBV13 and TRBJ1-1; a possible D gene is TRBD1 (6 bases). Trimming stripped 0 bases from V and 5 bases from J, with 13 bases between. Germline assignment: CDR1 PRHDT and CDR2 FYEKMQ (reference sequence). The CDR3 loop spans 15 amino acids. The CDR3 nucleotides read TGTGCCAGCAGCTTAGGCAGCGGCAGGGGTACTGAAGCTTTCTTT. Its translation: CASSLGSGRGTEAFF.

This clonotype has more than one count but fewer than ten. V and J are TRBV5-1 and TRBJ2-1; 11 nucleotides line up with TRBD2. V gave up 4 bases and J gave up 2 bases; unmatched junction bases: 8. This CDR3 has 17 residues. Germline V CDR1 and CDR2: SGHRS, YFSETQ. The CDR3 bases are TGCGCCAGCAGCCCTTCACTAGCGGGAGTACCCTACAATGAGCAGTTCTTC. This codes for CASSPSLAGVPYNEQFF. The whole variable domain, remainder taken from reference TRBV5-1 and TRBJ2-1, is KAGVTQTPRYLIKTRGQQVTLSCSPISGHRSVSWYQQTPGQGLQFLFEYFSETQRNKGNFPGRFSGRQFSNSRSEMNVSTLELGDSALYLCASSPSLAGVPYNEQFFGPGTRLTVL.

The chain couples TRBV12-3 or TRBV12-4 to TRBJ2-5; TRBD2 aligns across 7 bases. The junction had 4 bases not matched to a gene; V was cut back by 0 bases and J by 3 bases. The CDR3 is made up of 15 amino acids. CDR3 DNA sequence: TGTGCCAGCAGTTTAGCGAGGAGCGGGGAAGAGACCCAGTACTTC. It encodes CASSLARSGEETQYF.

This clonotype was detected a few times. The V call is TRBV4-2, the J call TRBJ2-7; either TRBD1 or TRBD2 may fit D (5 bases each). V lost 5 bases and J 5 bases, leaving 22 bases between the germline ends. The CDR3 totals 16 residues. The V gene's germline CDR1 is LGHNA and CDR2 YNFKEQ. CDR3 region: CASSSKSGLALDEQYF. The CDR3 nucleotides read TGTGCCAGCAGCTCCAAATCGGGGCTAGCCTTGGACGAGCAGTACTTC.

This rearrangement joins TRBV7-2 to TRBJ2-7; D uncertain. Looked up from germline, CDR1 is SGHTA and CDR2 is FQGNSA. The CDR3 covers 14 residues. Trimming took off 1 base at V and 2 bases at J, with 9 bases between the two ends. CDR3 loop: CASSLEWFPYEQYF. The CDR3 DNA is TGTGCCAGCAGCTTAGAGTGGTTCCCCTACGAGCAGTACTTC. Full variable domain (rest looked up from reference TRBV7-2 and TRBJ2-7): GAGVSQSPSNKVTEKGKDVELRCDPISGHTALYWYRQSLGQGLEFLIYFQGNSAPDKSGLPSDRFSAERTGGSVSTLTIQRTQQEDSAVYLCASSLEWFPYEQYFGPGTRLTVT.

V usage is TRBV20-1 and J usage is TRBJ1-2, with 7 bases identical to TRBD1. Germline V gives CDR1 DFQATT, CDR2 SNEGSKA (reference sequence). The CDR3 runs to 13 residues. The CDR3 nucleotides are TGCAGAGCGGGAACAGGGGAGGACTATGGCTACACCTTC. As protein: CRAGTGEDYGYTF.

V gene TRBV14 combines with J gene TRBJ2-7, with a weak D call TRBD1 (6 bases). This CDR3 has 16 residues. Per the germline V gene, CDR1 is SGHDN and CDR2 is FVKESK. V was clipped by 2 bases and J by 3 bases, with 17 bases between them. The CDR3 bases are TGTGCCAGCAGCCAACTCGCCGGGACATCCAACTACGAGCAGTACTTC. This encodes CASSQLAGTSNYEQYF.

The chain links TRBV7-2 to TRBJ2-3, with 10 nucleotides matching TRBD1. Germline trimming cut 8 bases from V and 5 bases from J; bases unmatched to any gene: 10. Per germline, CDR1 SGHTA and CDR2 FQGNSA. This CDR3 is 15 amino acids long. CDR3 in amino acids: CASDPGQGLGDTQYF. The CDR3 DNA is TGTGCCAGCGATCCGGGACAGGGGCTGGGAGATACGCAGTATTTT.

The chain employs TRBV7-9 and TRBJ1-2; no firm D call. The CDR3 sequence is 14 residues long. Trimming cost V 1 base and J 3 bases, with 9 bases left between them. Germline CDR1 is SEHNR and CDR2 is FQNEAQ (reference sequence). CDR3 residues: CASSLEGSYYGYTF. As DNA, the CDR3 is TGTGCCAGCAGCTTAGAAGGGTCCTACTATGGCTACACCTTC.

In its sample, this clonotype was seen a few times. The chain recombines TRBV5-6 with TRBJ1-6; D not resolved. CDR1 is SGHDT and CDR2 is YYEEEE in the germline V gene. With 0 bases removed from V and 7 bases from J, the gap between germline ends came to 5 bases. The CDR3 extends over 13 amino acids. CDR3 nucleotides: TGTGCCAGCAGCTTGGGCAGGAATTCACCCCTCCACTTT. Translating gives CASSLGRNSPLHF.

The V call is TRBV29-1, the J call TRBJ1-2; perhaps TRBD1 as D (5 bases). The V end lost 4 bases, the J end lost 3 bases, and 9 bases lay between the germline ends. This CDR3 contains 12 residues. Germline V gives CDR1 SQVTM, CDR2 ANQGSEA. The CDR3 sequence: CSVGDGDYGYTF. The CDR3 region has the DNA TGCAGCGTTGGGGACGGAGACTATGGCTACACCTTC.

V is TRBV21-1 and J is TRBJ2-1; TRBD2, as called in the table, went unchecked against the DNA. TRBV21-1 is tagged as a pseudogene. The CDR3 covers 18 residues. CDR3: CASSGTSGRAKSYNEQFF. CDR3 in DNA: TGTGCCAGCAGCGGGACTAGCGGGAGGGCCAAATCCTACAATGAGCAGTTCTTC.

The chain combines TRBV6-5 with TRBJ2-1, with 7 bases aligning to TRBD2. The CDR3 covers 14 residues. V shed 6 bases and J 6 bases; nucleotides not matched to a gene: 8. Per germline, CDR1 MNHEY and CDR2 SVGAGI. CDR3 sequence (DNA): TGTGCCAGCAGCGGACTAGTCGAGGGCAATGAGCAGTTCTTC. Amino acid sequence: CASSGLVEGNEQFF.

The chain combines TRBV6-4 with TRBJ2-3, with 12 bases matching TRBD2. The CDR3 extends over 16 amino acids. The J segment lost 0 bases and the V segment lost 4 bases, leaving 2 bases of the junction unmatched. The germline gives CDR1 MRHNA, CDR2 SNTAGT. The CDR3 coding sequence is TGTGCCAGCAGTGGACTAGCGGGAGCGAGCACAGATACGCAGTATTTT. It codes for CASSGLAGASTDTQYF.

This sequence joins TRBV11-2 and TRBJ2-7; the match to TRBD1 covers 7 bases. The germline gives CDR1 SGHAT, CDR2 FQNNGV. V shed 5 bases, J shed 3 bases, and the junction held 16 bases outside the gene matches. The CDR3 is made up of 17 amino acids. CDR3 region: CASSGPEDRPINYEQYF. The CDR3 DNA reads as TGTGCCAGCAGCGGCCCTGAGGACAGGCCTATTAACTACGAGCAGTACTTC. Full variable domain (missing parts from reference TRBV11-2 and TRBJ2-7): EAGVAQSPRYKIIEKRQSVAFWCNPISGHATLYWYQQILGQGPKLLIQFQNNGVVDDSQLPKDRFSAERLKGVDSTLKIQPAKLEDSAVYLCASSGPEDRPINYEQYFGPGTRLTVT.

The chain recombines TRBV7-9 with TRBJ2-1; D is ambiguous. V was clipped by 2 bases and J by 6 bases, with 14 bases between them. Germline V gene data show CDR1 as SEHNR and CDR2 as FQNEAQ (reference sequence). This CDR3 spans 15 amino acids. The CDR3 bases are TGTGCCAGCAGCTTACGCGGAGTAGTCCTCAATGAGCAGTTCTTC. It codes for CASSLRGVVLNEQFF.

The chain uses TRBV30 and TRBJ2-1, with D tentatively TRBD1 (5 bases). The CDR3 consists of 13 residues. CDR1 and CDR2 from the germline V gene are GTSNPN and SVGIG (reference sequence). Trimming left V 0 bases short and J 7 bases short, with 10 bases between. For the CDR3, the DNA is TGTGCCTGGAGTGTACCCAGGGCTAATGAGCAGTTCTTC. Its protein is CAWSVPRANEQFF. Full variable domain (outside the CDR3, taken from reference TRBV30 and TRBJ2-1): SQTIHQWPATLVQPVGSPLSLECTVEGTSNPNLYWYRQAAGRGLQLLFYSVGIGQISSEVPQNLSASRPQDRQFILSSKKLLLSDSGFYLCAWSVPRANEQFFGPGTRLTVL.

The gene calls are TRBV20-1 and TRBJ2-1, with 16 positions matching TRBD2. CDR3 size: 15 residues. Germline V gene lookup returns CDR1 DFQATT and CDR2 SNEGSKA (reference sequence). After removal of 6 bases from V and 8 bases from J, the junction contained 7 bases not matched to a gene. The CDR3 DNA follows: TGCAGTGCCGGGACTAGCGGGAGGGGTTTACATGAGCAGTTCTTC. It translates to CSAGTSGRGLHEQFF.

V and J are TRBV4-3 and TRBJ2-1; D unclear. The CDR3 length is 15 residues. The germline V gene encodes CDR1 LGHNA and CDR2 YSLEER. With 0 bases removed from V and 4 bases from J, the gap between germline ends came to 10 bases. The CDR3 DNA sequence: TGCGCCAGCAGCCAAGATGCCCAGGCATACAATGAGCAGTTCTTC. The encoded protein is CASSQDAQAYNEQFF.

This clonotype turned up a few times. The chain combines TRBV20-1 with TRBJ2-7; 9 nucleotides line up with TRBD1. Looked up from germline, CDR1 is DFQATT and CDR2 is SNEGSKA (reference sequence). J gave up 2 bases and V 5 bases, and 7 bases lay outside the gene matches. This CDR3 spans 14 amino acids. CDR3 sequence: CSAYPGQGPYEQYF. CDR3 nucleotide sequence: TGCAGTGCTTATCCGGGACAGGGACCCTACGAGCAGTACTTC.